The 10 T cell receptor beta chains in this list originate from one sample, sequenced in a study of T cell changes during pregnancy in multiple sclerosis (dated by TCRdb to the late 2010s). The protocol used for the library was the immunoSEQ multiplex PCR assay. TCRdb took this table from immuneACCESS and kept in-frame rearrangements with V and J called. Such tables lack part of the clones; where checked against another copy, unresolved V genes explain under half of the gap, and the rest is unexplained. Across this sample there are more than 35,000 clones, with around 93% seen only once. The top ten clones comprise 0.45% to 0.55% of the sample. Sample: CD4+ T cells from peripheral blood mononuclear cells, taken in the third trimester of pregnancy. These receptors were collected from a female donor in good health, enrolled as a control in a pregnancy study.

This chain connects TRBV6-5 to TRBJ1-1; D is unclear. V was clipped by 6 bases and J by 4 bases, with 12 bases between them. Germline V gene lookup returns CDR1 MNHEY and CDR2 SVGAGI. The CDR3 is 13 residues long. For the CDR3, the DNA is TGTGCCAGCAGCCCCGTTCAGGTCACTGAAGCTTTCTTT. It is translated as CASSPVQVTEAFF.

This clone has just one count. V and J are TRBV6-5 and TRBJ2-2; 7 bases line up with TRBD2. This CDR3 region has 16 residues. Germline CDR1 reads MNHEY; CDR2 reads SVGAGI. Unmatched junction bases numbered 2, after V lost 0 bases and J lost 1 base. The chain's CDR3 is CASSYSTSLNTGELFF. DNA of the CDR3: TGTGCCAGCAGTTACTCGACTAGCTTGAACACCGGGGAGCTGTTTTTT.

This chain joins TRBV4-1 and TRBJ2-7, with TRBD2 matching over 13 bases. Germline loops: CDR1 MGHRA, CDR2 YSYEKL. V dropped 1 base and J dropped 4; count of bases not matched to a gene: 1. The CDR3 contains 15 residues. This CDR3 reads CASSQATSGGYEQYF. The CDR3 DNA sequence: TGCGCCAGCAGCCAAGCGACTAGCGGGGGGTACGAGCAGTACTTC.

The V call is TRBV4-1, the J call TRBJ2-7; 9 bases fit TRBD1. The trim removed 0 bases at V and 7 bases at J, leaving 10 bases unmatched. Germline lookup yields CDR1 MGHRA and CDR2 YSYEKL. The CDR3 extends over 16 amino acids. CDR3 coding DNA: TGCGCCAGCAGCCAAGATTGGGCCACAGGGGGCGTAGAGCAGTACTTC. Its protein is CASSQDWATGGVEQYF.

This chain joins TRBV30 and TRBJ2-7, with D possibly matching TRBD1 (5 bases). Germline assignment: CDR1 GTSNPN and CDR2 SVGIG (reference sequence). V lost 3 bases, J lost 2 bases, and 8 bases lay in between. The CDR3 is made up of 12 amino acids. The CDR3 is CAWSRVTYEQYF. The CDR3 DNA follows: TGTGCCTGGAGCAGGGTTACCTACGAGCAGTACTTC.

This chain's CDR3 is CAASDTYYEQYF. CDR3 nucleotide sequence: TGTGCCGCCTCGGACACCTACTACGAGCAGTACTTC. V and J are TRBV30 and TRBJ2-7, with TRBD1 as a possible D gene (5 bases). CDR1 is GTSNPN and CDR2 is SVGIG in the germline V gene (reference sequence). The CDR3 loop spans 12 amino acids. V dropped 8 bases and J dropped 3 bases, with 14 bases sitting between them.

The chain uses TRBV27 and TRBJ1-5, with D possibly being TRBD1 (5 bases). V gave up 5 bases and J gave up 0 bases, with 11 bases separating them. There are 15 residues in the CDR3. Looked up from germline, CDR1 is MNHEY and CDR2 is SMNVEV (reference sequence). The CDR3 region is CASSPWTLSNQPQHF. CDR3 DNA: TGTGCCAGCAGTCCCTGGACACTTAGCAATCAGCCCCAGCATTTT.

J is TRBJ2-1 and V is TRBV10-1, with 7 bases fitting TRBD2. CDR1 is WNHNN and CDR2 is SYGVQD in the germline V gene (reference sequence). V shed 6 bases, J shed 5 bases, and the junction held 10 bases outside the gene matches. The CDR3 consists of 15 residues. CDR3 in amino acids: CASSRTSLTHNEQFF. As DNA, the CDR3 is TGCGCCAGCAGCCGGACTAGTTTGACTCACAATGAGCAGTTCTTC.

The rearrangement uses TRBV19 and TRBJ1-2, with 8 bases fitting TRBD1. CDR1 and CDR2 (germline): LNHDA, SQIVND (reference sequence). The CDR3 is 18 amino acids. Trimming cost V 6 bases and J 4 bases; bases outside gene matches: 19. CDR3 nucleotides: TGTGCCAGTAGCCCGAGACAAGGGACAGGCTTTCTCTTCTATGGCTACACCTTC. Protein sequence: CASSPRQGTGFLFYGYTF. Drawing the rest from reference TRBV19 and TRBJ1-2, the complete variable domain is DGGITQSPKYLFRKEGQNVTLSCEQNLNHDAMYWYRQDPGQGLRLIYYSQIVNDFQKGDIAEGYSVSREKKESFPLTVTSAQKNPTAFYLCASSPRQGTGFLFYGYTFGSGTRLTVV.

In nucleotides, the CDR3 is TGTGCCAGCAGTTTCCGTCTCGTAGGGCTAGCGGGAACTCACGAGCAGTACTTC. It specifies CASSFRLVGLAGTHEQYF. This chain uses TRBV27 with TRBJ2-7; 9 bases map to TRBD2. The CDR3 has 18 amino acids. Germline V CDR1 and CDR2: MNHEY, SMNVEV (reference sequence). The V gene end was trimmed by 3 bases and the J gene end by 5 bases; junction bases not matched to a gene: 17.